Listed below are T cell receptor beta chains from one sample, sequenced in a study of tumor-infiltrating lymphocytes in oesophageal squamous cell carcinoma. MiXCR was run by TCRdb on the PCR reads, yielding one entry per CDR3 protein. The sample yields under 12,000 distinct CDR3 sequences, around 56% seen once. Sequencing was done on a sample of esophageal tumor tissue. The receptor set was obtained from a female donor with esophageal squamous cell carcinoma. Both conserved end residues are trimmed from each CDR3.

V,J,CDR3
TRBV5-1,NA,ASSTSNYPYEQY
TRBV7-3,TRBJ2-1,ASSLRALQGGNEQF
TRBV7-6,TRBJ2-3,ASSFGDHSTDTQY
TRBV7-2,TRBJ2-4,ASSLAGASDIQY
TRBV7-8,NA,ASSLALGSSYEQY
TRBV11-2,TRBJ2-1,ASSRKAAQGEYNEQF
TRBV6-4,TRBJ2-2,ASSAAPGTGELF
TRBV5-1,TRBJ1-3,ASSGVGSGNTIY
TRBV7-2,TRBJ2-1,ASRRRTGGMYEQF
TRBV7-6,NA,ASSPDVTYEQY
TRBV7-2,TRBJ2-7,ASSRDRISDEQY
TRBV6-5,TRBJ1-5,ASSYGAGGINQPQH
TRBV7-1,TRBJ2-6,ASSPPISGANVLT
TRBV7-9,TRBJ2-3,ASSLAPRSHTQY
TRBV7-6,TRBJ2-3,ASSSPRGGASDTQY
TRBV27,TRBJ1-5,ASSLKGPAYSNQPQH
TRBV7-2,TRBJ2-7,ASSLEWVLNFEQY
TRBV5-4,TRBJ1-6,ASSQELSYNSPLH
TRBV7-4,TRBJ2-6,ASSRQGADGANVLT
TRBV7-2,TRBJ2-7,ASSLPSYEQY
TRBV4-1,TRBJ1-2,ASSQDLAGPGYSYGYT
TRBV7-3,TRBJ2-1,ASSLLGTSGRGVVNEQF
TRBV6-1,TRBJ2-5,ASTIGETQY
TRBV15,NA,ATGRPNPKTQY
TRBV11-3,TRBJ1-6,ASSSGNSPLH
TRBV6-1,TRBJ2-3,ASSRQGRSTDTQY
TRBV5-6,TRBJ2-3,ASSARQGAAVADTQY
TRBV6-8,TRBJ2-7,ASIGTGGKNYEQY
TRBV2,TRBJ2-5,ASSELYGRRETQY